This entry lists 15 T cell receptor beta chains sequenced from one sample in a study of shared clonotypes between healthy human individuals. Some clones are missing from TCRdb's copy, which holds only in-frame ones; the method was immunoSEQ multiplex PCR. The table lists around 2.5 million clones, over 85% of them singletons. The sequenced sample was naive CD4+ T cells from PBMCs. Subset in this sample: CD45RA+ positively selected. All receptors come from a man aged 18-30 years in good health. Some clones in this sample may be carry-over from other donors' samples.

In nucleotides, the CDR3 is TGTGCCAGCAGTGAAACTAGCGGGAGCTACGAGCAGTACTTC. Amino acids: CASSETSGSYEQYF. This sequence joins TRBV25-1 and TRBJ2-7, with 11 bases that match TRBD2. Germline CDR1 and CDR2: MGHDK and SYGVNS. The CDR3 is made up of 14 amino acids. Trimming cost V 2 bases and J 3 bases; bases outside gene matches: 0.

CDR3 residues: CASSLGGTDSPLHF. The CDR3 DNA reads TGTGCCAGCAGTTTAGGAGGGACGGACTCACCCCTCCACTTT. The gene calls are TRBV28 and TRBJ1-6, with D tentatively TRBD1 (5 bases). Germline V gene data show CDR1 as MDHEN and CDR2 as SYDVKM. The CDR3 extends over 14 amino acids. V was cut by 2 bases and J by 10 bases, with 12 bases left in between.

This clone showed up just once. The chain couples TRBV7-2 to TRBJ1-2; no clear D. The CDR3 length is 14 residues. Germline V gene data show CDR1 as SGHTA and CDR2 as FQGNSA. V was cut by 7 bases and J by 4 bases, with 16 bases left in between. The CDR3: CASTVEAQSYGYTF. CDR3 nucleotides: TGTGCCAGCACCGTAGAGGCGCAGAGCTATGGCTACACCTTC. Full variable domain (rest looked up from reference TRBV7-2 and TRBJ1-2): GAGVSQSPSNKVTEKGKDVELRCDPISGHTALYWYRQSLGQGLEFLIYFQGNSAPDKSGLPSDRFSAERTGGSVSTLTIQRTQQEDSAVYLCASTVEAQSYGYTFGSGTRLTVV.

Points on this clone: Other DNA sequences from this sample encode an identical CDR3 as well. The genes are TRBV5-1 and TRBJ2-3; no firm D call. V shed 0 bases and J shed 2 bases, with 10 bases lying between them. Germline-derived CDR1 and CDR2 are SGHRS and YFSETQ. This CDR3 is 15 amino acids long. CDR3 in DNA: TGCGCCAGCAGCTTGGGAGGCGGCATCACAGATACGCAGTATTTT. Translated: CASSLGGGITDTQYF. Together with reference TRBV5-1 and TRBJ2-3, the CDR3 gives the full variable domain: KAGVTQTPRYLIKTRGQQVTLSCSPISGHRSVSWYQQTPGQGLQFLFEYFSETQRNKGNFPGRFSGRQFSNSRSEMNVSTLELGDSALYLCASSLGGGITDTQYFGPGTRLTVL.

The chain links TRBV29-1 to TRBJ1-2; TRBD1 agrees at 9 bases. The germline CDR1 and CDR2 sequences are SQVTM and ANQGSEA. CDR3 size: 13 residues. V dropped 7 bases and J dropped 2; count of bases not matched to a gene: 5. In nucleotides, the CDR3 is TGCAGCGCCACAGGGGGCGCGAACTATGGCTACACCTTC. Encoded protein: CSATGGANYGYTF.

This clone showed up just once. This rearrangement joins TRBV4-1 to TRBJ1-1, with D uncertain. The CDR3 has 16 amino acids. The germline V gene has CDR1 MGHRA and CDR2 YSYEKL. Trimming took off 0 bases at V and 4 bases at J, with 15 bases between the two ends. CDR3 amino acids: CASSQDGAYRSTEAFF. The CDR3 DNA is TGCGCCAGCAGCCAAGATGGTGCGTATCGAAGCACTGAAGCTTTCTTT.

This chain uses TRBV28 with TRBJ1-2, with D possibly TRBD1 on 6 matching bases. This CDR3 comprises 15 residues. Germline lookup yields CDR1 MDHEN and CDR2 SYDVKM. Trimming left V 5 bases short and J 4 bases short, with 17 bases between. The CDR3 sequence is CASSDGGSKFYGYTF. DNA of the CDR3: TGTGCCAGCAGTGATGGGGGCAGCAAGTTCTATGGCTACACCTTC.

This chain links TRBV5-4 with TRBJ2-2; 7 bases line up with TRBD2. The CDR3 totals 16 residues. Trimming at V came to 0 bases and at J to 5 bases, leaving 7 bases not matched to a gene. Germline CDR1 SGHNT, CDR2 YYREEE (reference sequence). CDR3: CASSLGASGGTGELFF. CDR3 nucleotides: TGTGCCAGCAGCTTGGGGGCTAGCGGAGGGACCGGGGAGCTGTTTTTT.

This clone has just one count. The V gene is TRBV9, the J gene TRBJ2-7, with D perhaps matching TRBD1 or TRBD2 (5 bases each). The CDR3 runs 14 residues. The germline gives CDR1 SGDLS, CDR2 YYNGEE. Trimming took 6 bases from V and 3 from J, leaving 16 bases between them. CDR3 protein: CASIPWDPHYEQYF. CDR3 DNA: TGTGCCAGCATCCCTTGGGACCCCCACTACGAGCAGTACTTC.

The chain carries TRBV18 and TRBJ2-1; D may be TRBD1 (5 bases). Trimming removed 4 bases at V and 8 bases at J, with 18 bases between. The CDR3 covers 15 residues. Germline V gene data show CDR1 as KGHSH and CDR2 as LQKENI. CDR3 residues: CASSQTVLTHDEQFF. CDR3 sequence (DNA): TGTGCCAGCTCACAGACAGTTCTCACACACGATGAGCAGTTCTTC.

V usage is TRBV6-1 and J usage is TRBJ2-3, with 9 bases aligning to TRBD2. The germline CDR1 and CDR2 sequences are MNHNS and SASEGT. The trim removed 8 bases at V and 6 bases at J, leaving 12 bases unmatched. The CDR3 covers 15 residues. In DNA form, the CDR3 reads TGTGCCAGCCATGAAGCGCGGACTAGCGTGGATACGCAGTATTTT. This encodes CASHEARTSVDTQYF.

The rearrangement uses TRBV5-1 and TRBJ1-2; D gene ambiguous. The CDR3 runs 17 residues. V was cut by 0 bases and J by 4 bases, with 19 bases left in between. Looked up from germline, CDR1 is SGHRS and CDR2 is YFSETQ. CDR3 loop: CASSLGYQTRLTYGYTF. For the CDR3, the DNA is TGCGCCAGCAGCTTGGGATATCAGACAAGGCTAACCTATGGCTACACCTTC.

The V call is TRBV21-1, the J call TRBJ2-3; TRBD1, the table's D call, was not compared with the DNA. TRBV21-1 is given as a pseudogene. The CDR3 runs 14 residues. The DNA for the CDR3 is TGTGCCAGCAGCAAAGAACAGGCGACAGATACGCAGTATTTT. Translation gives CASSKEQATDTQYF.

V and J are TRBV15 and TRBJ2-1, with 8 bases aligning to TRBD2. CDR3 size: 13 residues. With 8 bases clipped from V and 8 bases from J, the junction kept 8 bases outside the gene matches. Germline V gene data show CDR1 as LNHNV and CDR2 as YYDKDF (reference sequence). DNA for the CDR3: TGTGCCACCTCGGGAGGGCCTAGAGATGAGCAGTTCTTC. This sequence encodes CATSGGPRDEQFF.

The chain carries TRBV7-2 and TRBJ2-5, with 9 bases identical to TRBD2. CDR3 length: 17 residues. The V gene end was trimmed by 6 bases and the J gene end by 5 bases; junction bases not matched to a gene: 16. Germline-derived CDR1 and CDR2 are SGHTA and FQGNSA. CDR3 amino acids: CASSSLGGTAGGETQYF. The CDR3 DNA is TGTGCCAGCAGTTCCTTAGGCGGGACGGCGGGAGGGGAGACCCAGTACTTC. Filled out from reference TRBV7-2 and TRBJ2-5, the complete variable domain reads GAGVSQSPSNKVTEKGKDVELRCDPISGHTALYWYRQSLGQGLEFLIYFQGNSAPDKSGLPSDRFSAERTGGSVSTLTIQRTQQEDSAVYLCASSSLGGTAGGETQYFGPGTRLLVL.